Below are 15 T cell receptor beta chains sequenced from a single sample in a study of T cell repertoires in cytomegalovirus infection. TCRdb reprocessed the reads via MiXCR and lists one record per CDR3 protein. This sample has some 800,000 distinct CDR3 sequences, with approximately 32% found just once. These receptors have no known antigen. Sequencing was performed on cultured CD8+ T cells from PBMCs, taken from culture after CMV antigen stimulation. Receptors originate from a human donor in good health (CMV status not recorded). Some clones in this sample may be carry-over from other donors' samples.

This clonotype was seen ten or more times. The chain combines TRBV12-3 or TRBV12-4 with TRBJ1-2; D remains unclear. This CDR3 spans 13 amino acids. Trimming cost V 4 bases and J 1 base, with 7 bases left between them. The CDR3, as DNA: TGTGCCAGCAGTTGGACGGTTAACTATGGCTACACCTTC. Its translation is CASSWTVNYGYTF.

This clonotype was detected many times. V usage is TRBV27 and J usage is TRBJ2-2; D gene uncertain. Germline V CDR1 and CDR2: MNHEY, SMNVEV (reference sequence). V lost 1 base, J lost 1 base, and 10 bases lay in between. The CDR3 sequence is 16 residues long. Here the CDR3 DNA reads TGTGCCAGCAGTTTATTTTGGGCCCTGAACACCGGGGAGCTGTTTTTT. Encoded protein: CASSLFWALNTGELFF.

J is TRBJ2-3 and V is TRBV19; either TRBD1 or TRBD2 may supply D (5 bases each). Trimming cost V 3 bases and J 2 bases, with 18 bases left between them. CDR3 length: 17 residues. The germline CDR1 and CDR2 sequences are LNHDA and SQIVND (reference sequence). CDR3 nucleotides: TGTGCCAGTAGTATTGCATGGGGGAGCCCCCACACAGATACGCAGTATTTT. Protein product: CASSIAWGSPHTDTQYF. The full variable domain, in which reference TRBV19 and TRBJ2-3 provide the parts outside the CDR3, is DGGITQSPKYLFRKEGQNVTLSCEQNLNHDAMYWYRQDPGQGLRLIYYSQIVNDFQKGDIAEGYSVSREKKESFPLTVTSAQKNPTAFYLCASSIAWGSPHTDTQYFGPGTRLTVL.

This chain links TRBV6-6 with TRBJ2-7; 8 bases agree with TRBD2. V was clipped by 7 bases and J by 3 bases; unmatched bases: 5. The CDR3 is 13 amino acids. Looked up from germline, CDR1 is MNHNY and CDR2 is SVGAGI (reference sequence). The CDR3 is CASTKSGGYEQYV. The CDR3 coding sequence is TGTGCCAGCACCAAGAGCGGGGGCTACGAGCAGTACGTC.

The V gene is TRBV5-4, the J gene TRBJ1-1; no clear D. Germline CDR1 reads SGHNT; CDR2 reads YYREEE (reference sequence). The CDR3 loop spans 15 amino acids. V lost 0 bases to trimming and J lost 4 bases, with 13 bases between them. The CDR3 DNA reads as TGTGCCAGCAGCTTGGCCCCCTTACCCACCACTGAAGCTTTCTTT. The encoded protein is CASSLAPLPTTEAFF.

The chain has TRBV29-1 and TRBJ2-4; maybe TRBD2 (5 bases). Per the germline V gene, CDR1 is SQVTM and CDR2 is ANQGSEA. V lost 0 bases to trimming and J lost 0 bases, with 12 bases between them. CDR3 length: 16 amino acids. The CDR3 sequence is CSVEDRGNRAKNIQYF. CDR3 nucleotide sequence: TGCAGCGTTGAAGATCGGGGAAATCGAGCCAAAAACATTCAGTACTTC.

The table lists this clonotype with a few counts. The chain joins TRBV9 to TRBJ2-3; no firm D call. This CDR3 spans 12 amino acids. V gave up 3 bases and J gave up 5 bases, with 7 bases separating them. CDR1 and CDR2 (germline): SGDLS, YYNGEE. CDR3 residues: CASSGFKDTQYF. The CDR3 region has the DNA TGTGCCAGCAGCGGGTTTAAAGATACGCAGTATTTT.

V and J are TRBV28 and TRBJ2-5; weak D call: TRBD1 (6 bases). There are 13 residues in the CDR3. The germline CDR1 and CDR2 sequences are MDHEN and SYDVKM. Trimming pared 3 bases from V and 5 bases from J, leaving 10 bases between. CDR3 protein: CASSFTGWETQYF. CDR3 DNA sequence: TGTGCCAGCAGTTTTACAGGGTGGGAGACCCAGTACTTC.

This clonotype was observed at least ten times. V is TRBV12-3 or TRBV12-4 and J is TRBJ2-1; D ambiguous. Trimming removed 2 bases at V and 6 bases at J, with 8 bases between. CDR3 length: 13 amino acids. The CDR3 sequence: CASSLPNSNEQFF. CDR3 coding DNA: TGTGCCAGCAGTTTACCGAATTCCAATGAGCAGTTCTTC.

In nucleotides, the CDR3 is TGCGCCAGCAGCCAAGGGAGGACCTCCTACAATGAGCAGTTCTTC. Translated: CASSQGRTSYNEQFF. The chain uses TRBV4-1 and TRBJ2-1; D is perhaps TRBD2 (5 bases). In germline, CDR1 is MGHRA, CDR2 YSYEKL. V was clipped by 1 base and J by 0 bases, with 7 bases between them. The CDR3 runs to 15 residues.

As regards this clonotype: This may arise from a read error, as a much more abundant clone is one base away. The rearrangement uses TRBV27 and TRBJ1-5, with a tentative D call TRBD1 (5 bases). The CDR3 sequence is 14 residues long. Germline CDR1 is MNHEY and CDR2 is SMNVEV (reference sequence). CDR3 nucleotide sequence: TGTGTCAGCAGTTTTTTAGGAGGGGACCAGCCCCAGCATTTT. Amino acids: CVSSFLGGDQPQHF.

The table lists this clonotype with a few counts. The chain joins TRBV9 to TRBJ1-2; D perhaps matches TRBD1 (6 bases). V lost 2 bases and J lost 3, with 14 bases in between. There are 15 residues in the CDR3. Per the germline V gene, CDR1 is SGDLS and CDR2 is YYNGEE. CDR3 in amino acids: CASSVGGPGDYGYTF. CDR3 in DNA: TGTGCCAGCAGCGTGGGGGGGCCGGGGGACTATGGCTACACCTTC.

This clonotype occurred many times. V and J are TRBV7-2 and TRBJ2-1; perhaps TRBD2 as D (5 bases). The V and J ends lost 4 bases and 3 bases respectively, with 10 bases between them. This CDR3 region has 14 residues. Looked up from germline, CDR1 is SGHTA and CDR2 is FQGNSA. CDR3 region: CASSSDGLYNEQFF. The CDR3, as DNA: TGTGCCAGCAGCTCGGACGGACTCTACAATGAGCAGTTCTTC. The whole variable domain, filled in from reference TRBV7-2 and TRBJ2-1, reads GAGVSQSPSNKVTEKGKDVELRCDPISGHTALYWYRQSLGQGLEFLIYFQGNSAPDKSGLPSDRFSAERTGGSVSTLTIQRTQQEDSAVYLCASSSDGLYNEQFFGPGTRLTVL.

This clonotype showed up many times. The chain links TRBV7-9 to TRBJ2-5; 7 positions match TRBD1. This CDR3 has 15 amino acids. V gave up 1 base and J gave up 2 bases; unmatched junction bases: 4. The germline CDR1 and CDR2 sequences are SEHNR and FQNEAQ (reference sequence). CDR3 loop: CASSLVAGGQETQYF. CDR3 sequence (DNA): TGTGCCAGCAGCTTAGTAGCAGGGGGACAAGAGACCCAGTACTTC.

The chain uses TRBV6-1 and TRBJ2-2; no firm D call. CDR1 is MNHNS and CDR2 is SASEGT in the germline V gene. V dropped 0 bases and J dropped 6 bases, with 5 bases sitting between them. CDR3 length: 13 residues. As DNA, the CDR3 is TGTGCCAGCAGTGAAGCGAGGTCCGGGGAGCTGTTTTTT. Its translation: CASSEARSGELFF.